The 21 T cell receptor beta chains below come from one sample, sequenced in a study of blood T cells in healthy people across ages. A second PCR, run for roughly 7 to 12 cycles, used a sample-barcoded 5' primer plus a J-beta primer mix. TCRdb ran MiXCR on the 5' RACE reads and lists one entry per CDR3 protein. The profile covers around 1,600,000 distinct CDR3 sequences, with roughly two fifths appearing a single time and about 4.1% taken by the ten largest. The sample consisted of blood. These receptors all stem from a woman between 18 and 29 years old in good health.

The V call is TRBV15, the J call TRBJ2-1, with D perhaps being TRBD1 or TRBD2 (5 bases each). From germline, CDR1 is LNHNV and CDR2 YYDKDF (reference sequence). Trimming removed 5 bases from V and 6 bases from J, with 11 bases in between. The CDR3 loop spans 13 amino acids. Written as DNA, the CDR3 is TGTGCCACCAGCCCCCTGAGGGGCAATGAGCAGTTCTTC. Its translation: CATSPLRGNEQFF.

In the case of this clonotype: No DNA is shown, since the ends of the CDR3 on it are uncertain; the CDR3 is the one TCRdb lists. The rearrangement links TRBV25-1 to TRBJ1-2. The germline V gene encodes CDR1 MGHDK and CDR2 SYGVNS. Counting both end residues, the CDR3 totals 10 amino acids. CDR3 protein: CATFGSGYTF.

This clonotype appeared a few times. The V and J genes are TRBV20-1 and TRBJ2-2, with D possibly called TRBD1 or TRBD2 (5 bases each). V was trimmed by 5 bases and J by 7 bases, leaving 11 bases between them. The V gene's germline CDR1 is DFQATT and CDR2 SNEGSKA (reference sequence). The CDR3 is 12 amino acids. The chain's CDR3 is CSAGDGDGELFF. DNA for the CDR3: TGCAGTGCTGGGGACGGGGACGGGGAGCTGTTTTTT.

This chain joins TRBV20-1 and TRBJ2-3; D unresolved. Germline assignment: CDR1 DFQATT and CDR2 SNEGSKA (reference sequence). This CDR3 comprises 15 residues. Trimming pared 3 bases from V and 2 bases from J, leaving 15 bases between. For the CDR3, the DNA is TGCAGTGCTAGTCGTCAGGTGGGCCTCACAGATACGCAGTATTTT. The encoded protein is CSASRQVGLTDTQYF.

This clonotype was seen a handful of times. This sequence joins TRBV9 and TRBJ2-6; possible D gene TRBD1, 5 bases. CDR3 length equals 15 residues. V lost 3 bases, J lost 4 bases, and 11 bases lay in between. Germline V gene lookup returns CDR1 SGDLS and CDR2 YYNGEE. This chain's CDR3 is CASSAQGLGANVLTF. In DNA form, the CDR3 reads TGTGCCAGCAGCGCCCAGGGTCTCGGGGCCAACGTCCTGACTTTC.

Worth noting for this clonotype: The junction differs from germline at one of its ends, possibly a read error. The chain combines TRBV11-1 with TRBJ2-3, with 8 bases matching TRBD2. Germline loops: CDR1 SGHAT, CDR2 FQDESV (reference sequence). The CDR3 runs to 16 residues. The CDR3, as DNA: TGTGCCAGCAGCCAAGAACACGGGAGGGCCACAGATACGCTGTATTTT. Protein: CASSQEHGRATDTLYF.

The chain has TRBV30 and TRBJ1-6; D is unresolved. CDR1 and CDR2 from the germline V gene are GTSNPN and SVGIG (reference sequence). The CDR3 consists of 14 residues. Trimming cost V 0 bases and J 11 bases, with 14 bases left between them. The CDR3 nucleotides are TGTGCCTGGAGTGTGGGTCTCATGGATCCACCCCTCCACTTT. Amino acids: CAWSVGLMDPPLHF.

This chain connects TRBV20-1 to TRBJ2-3; perhaps TRBD2 as D (7 bases). Germline loops: CDR1 DFQATT, CDR2 SNEGSKA (reference sequence). The CDR3 consists of 11 residues. V shed 6 bases and J shed 8 bases, with 12 bases lying between them. CDR3 nucleotides: TGCAGTGCCATTAGGGGGGGTACGCAGTATTTT. As protein: CSAIRGGTQYF.

The chain links TRBV7-9 to TRBJ2-5, with a possible D match to TRBD2 (5 bases). CDR1 is SEHNR, CDR2 FQNEAQ, per germline (reference sequence). V gave up 5 bases and J gave up 11 bases, with 18 bases separating them. The CDR3 totals 13 residues. CDR3 coding DNA: TGTGCCAGCAGCCCCTCTGAGGGAGATGAGCAGTACTTC. Amino acid sequence: CASSPSEGDEQYF.

This clonotype has just a few counts. The chain is built from TRBV7-9 and TRBJ1-1; D unresolved. Germline V gene sequence: CDR1 SEHNR, CDR2 FQNEAQ (reference sequence). CDR3 length equals 14 residues. V lost 5 bases, J lost 0 bases, and 10 bases lay in between. The CDR3 DNA reads as TGTGCCAGCAGCCCAACAGCAATGAACACTGAAGCTTTCTTT. Its protein product is CASSPTAMNTEAFF.

The chain combines TRBV29-1 with TRBJ2-1, with a weak D call TRBD2 (7 bases). V was cut by 5 bases and J by 2 bases, with 25 bases left in between. This CDR3 spans 18 amino acids. Germline V CDR1 and CDR2: SQVTM, ANQGSEA. The DNA of the CDR3 is TGCAGCGTTAGAACCCGAAGGGGCGGGGGCATCGCCTACAATGAGCAGTTCTTC. It encodes CSVRTRRGGGIAYNEQFF.

In this sample, this clonotype turned up a few times. This chain links TRBV20-1 with TRBJ2-7; a possible D gene is TRBD2 (5 bases). The CDR3 covers 13 residues. V was pared by 4 bases and J by 3 bases, with 13 bases between. CDR1 DFQATT and CDR2 SNEGSKA come from the germline V gene (reference sequence). This CDR3 is CSAKLVGVYEQYF. The CDR3 DNA sequence: TGCAGTGCTAAACTTGTGGGAGTCTACGAGCAGTACTTC.

This clonotype was seen repeatedly, ten times or more. This chain links TRBV6-2 or TRBV6-3 with TRBJ2-7, with 9 bases lining up with TRBD2. The CDR3 loop spans 12 amino acids. V was pared by 5 bases and J by 5 bases, with 1 base of the junction left unmatched. CDR1 and CDR2 from the germline V gene are MNHEY and SVGEGT. DNA of the CDR3: TGTGCCAGCAGTCCTAGCGGGAACGAGCAGTACTTC. Amino acid sequence: CASSPSGNEQYF.

This clonotype was detected only a few times. V gene TRBV27 combines with J gene TRBJ2-5; 7 positions agree with TRBD2. CDR1 is MNHEY, CDR2 SMNVEV, per germline (reference sequence). CDR3 length equals 13 residues. Trimming at V came to 0 bases and at J to 7 bases, leaving 2 bases not matched to a gene. CDR3 DNA: TGTGCCAGCAGTTTATCCCGGGAGGTGACCCAGTACTTC. Protein sequence: CASSLSREVTQYF.

This clonotype was detected a few times. This chain connects TRBV10-3 to TRBJ2-3, with unresolved D. The V gene's germline CDR1 is ENHRY and CDR2 SYGVKD. This CDR3 is built from 16 residues. V dropped 4 bases and J dropped 0 bases, with 14 bases sitting between them. The CDR3 loop is CAISGLGSTSTDTQYF. In nucleotides, the CDR3 is TGTGCCATCAGTGGTCTGGGGTCGACTAGCACAGATACGCAGTATTTT.

This clonotype was detected ten times or more. The genes are TRBV7-2 and TRBJ2-5; 13 nucleotides agree with TRBD2. Losses at the gene ends were 1 base for V and 7 bases for J; bases not matched to a gene: 0. This CDR3 region has 14 residues. Germline V gives CDR1 SGHTA, CDR2 FQGNSA. The CDR3 DNA sequence: TGTGCCAGCAGCTTAGGGACTAGCGGGGGGACCCAGTACTTC. This encodes CASSLGTSGGTQYF.

V gene TRBV5-1 combines with J gene TRBJ2-7; either TRBD1 or TRBD2 may fit D (5 bases each). CDR1 is SGHRS, CDR2 YFSETQ, per germline. With 2 bases removed from V and 4 bases from J, the gap between germline ends came to 13 bases. This CDR3 comprises 14 residues. CDR3 amino acids: CASSFLQGRYEQYF. DNA of the CDR3: TGCGCCAGCAGCTTCCTCCAGGGACGATACGAGCAGTACTTC.

This chain links TRBV27 with TRBJ2-1; 11 positions agree with TRBD2. The CDR3 spans 14 residues. Germline V gene lookup returns CDR1 MNHEY and CDR2 SMNVEV (reference sequence). The V and J ends lost 6 bases and 5 bases, in that order; junction bases with no gene match: 3. CDR3 nucleotide sequence: TGTGCCAGCAGGGGACTAGCGGCCCACAATGAGCAGTTCTTC. Translated: CASRGLAAHNEQFF.

This clonotype was found a few times. V usage is TRBV6-5 and J usage is TRBJ2-3, with D unclear. The germline CDR1 and CDR2 sequences are MNHEY and SVGAGI. This CDR3 has 14 residues. With 7 bases removed from V and 1 base from J, the gap between germline ends came to 12 bases. CDR3 sequence (DNA): TGTGCCAGCACCCCCCCAGGAGGCACAGATACGCAGTATTTT. It is translated as CASTPPGGTDTQYF.

The rearrangement links TRBV27 to TRBJ2-5; 9 bases align to TRBD2. V lost 8 bases and J lost 11; bases outside the gene matches: 18. The CDR3 runs to 15 residues. Germline loops: CDR1 MNHEY, CDR2 SMNVEV (reference sequence). This CDR3 reads CASLNRREGTNEQYF. The CDR3 DNA reads as TGTGCCAGCCTGAATAGGCGGGAGGGTACCAATGAGCAGTACTTC.

This rearrangement joins TRBV29-1 to TRBJ1-1; no reliable D call. V was cut by 7 bases and J by 0 bases, with 9 bases left in between. This CDR3 is built from 12 residues. Germline V gives CDR1 SQVTM, CDR2 ANQGSEA. The CDR3 here is CSGFEVNTEAFF. The CDR3 nucleotides read TGCAGCGGTTTTGAGGTGAACACTGAAGCTTTCTTT.